This T cell receptor beta chain comes out of a study of T cells expressing NK-cell markers. TCRdb re-analyzed the 5' RACE reads; it lists each CDR3 protein once, without DNA. Its table records approximately 150,000 distinct CDR3 sequences. In germline, CDR1 is SGHVS, CDR2 FQNEAQ. The CDR3 extends over 13 amino acids. The TCR sequence derives from a young man in good health. Specimen: blood T cells: a sorted CD56 or NKG2C T cell subset, CD4+ or CD8+ T cells, or bulk PBMC T cells (not recorded which). This chain connects TRBV7-8 to TRBJ2-2; the TCRdb D gene call, TRBD2, has no DNA to confirm it. This CDR3 reads CASSLEEVGELFF.